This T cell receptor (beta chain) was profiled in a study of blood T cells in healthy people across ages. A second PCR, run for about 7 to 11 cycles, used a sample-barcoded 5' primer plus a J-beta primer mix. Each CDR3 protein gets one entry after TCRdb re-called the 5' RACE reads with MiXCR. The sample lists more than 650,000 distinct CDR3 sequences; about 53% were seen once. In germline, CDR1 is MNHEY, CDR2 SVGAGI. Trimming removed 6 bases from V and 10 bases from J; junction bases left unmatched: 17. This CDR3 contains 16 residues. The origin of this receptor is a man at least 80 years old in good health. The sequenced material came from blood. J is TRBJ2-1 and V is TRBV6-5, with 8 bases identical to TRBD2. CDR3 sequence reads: CASRLSPGLGAGEQFF. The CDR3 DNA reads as TGTGCCAGCAGACTTTCGCCGGGACTAGGGGCCGGGGAGCAGTTCTTC.